Presented here are 20 T cell receptor beta chains from one specimen sequenced in a study of blood T cell repertoires in COVID-19. Sequenced by immunoSEQ multiplex PCR; TCRdb stores in-frame clones only, minus some. The data show roughly 300,000 clones, approximately 90% seen once. The source material was peripheral blood. The receptors here all came from a woman aged 25 to 39 with COVID-19, enrolled during active disease.

This clone was observed a handful of times. The chain carries TRBV6-1 and TRBJ2-1; TRBD2 aligns across 10 bases. Germline V gene sequence: CDR1 MNHNS, CDR2 SASEGT. This CDR3 region has 15 residues. V dropped 2 bases and J dropped 6; count of bases not matched to a gene: 4. The CDR3 DNA sequence: TGTGCCAGCAGTGAACTAGCGGGAGTGGGCAATGAGCAGTTCTTC. Its translation: CASSELAGVGNEQFF.

DNA for the CDR3: TGTGCCAGCTCACCCCCAGGGAGGAGCGCCTACGAGCAGTACTTC. As protein: CASSPPGRSAYEQYF. The gene calls are TRBV18 and TRBJ2-7; possible D gene TRBD2, 6 bases. V was clipped by 3 bases and J by 2 bases, with 14 bases between them. CDR3 length equals 15 residues. CDR1 and CDR2 from the germline V gene are KGHSH and LQKENI.

The chain is built from TRBV7-9 and TRBJ2-5; 7 nucleotides align to TRBD1. Trimming removed 5 bases from V and 1 base from J; junction bases left unmatched: 16. This CDR3 is built from 18 residues. Germline CDR1 is SEHNR and CDR2 is FQNEAQ (reference sequence). CDR3 DNA sequence: TGTGCCAGCAGCCTCCCCGGATATGGACAGGCCTTCCAAGAGACCCAGTACTTC. This translates into CASSLPGYGQAFQETQYF.

The CDR3 loop is CASSEGDRGIQPQHF. CDR3 nucleotides: TGTGCCAGCAGTGAAGGGGACAGGGGGATACAGCCCCAGCATTTT. This rearrangement joins TRBV6-1 to TRBJ1-5; 11 nucleotides line up with TRBD1. The ends lost 1 base at V and 7 bases at J; junction bases unmatched: 3. The germline V gene has CDR1 MNHNS and CDR2 SASEGT. There are 15 residues in the CDR3.

V and J are TRBV27 and TRBJ2-3; D call uncertain. The CDR3 is made up of 16 amino acids. V gave up 6 bases and J gave up 0 bases, with 16 bases separating them. Germline lookup yields CDR1 MNHEY and CDR2 SMNVEV (reference sequence). CDR3 region: CASSSVGFTSTDTQYF. Here the CDR3 DNA reads TGTGCCAGCAGCTCCGTCGGGTTTACTAGCACAGATACGCAGTATTTT.

J is TRBJ1-1 and V is TRBV18; D is ambiguous. This CDR3 is built from 13 residues. V shed 8 bases and J shed 2 bases, with 12 bases lying between them. Germline V lookup: CDR1 KGHSH, CDR2 LQKENI. CDR3 sequence: CASHLQLNTEAFF. DNA of the CDR3: TGTGCCAGCCACTTACAGCTTAACACTGAAGCTTTCTTT.

The chain employs TRBV11-2 and TRBJ2-3; D unresolved. The germline gives CDR1 SGHAT, CDR2 FQNNGV. The CDR3 has 12 residues. Trimming removed 1 base from V and 8 bases from J, with 7 bases in between. CDR3: CASSLGSVTQYF. In nucleotides, the CDR3 is TGTGCCAGCAGCTTAGGGTCAGTTACGCAGTATTTT.

V and J are TRBV15 and TRBJ2-1; 9 bases match TRBD2. J lost 5 bases, V lost 0 bases, and 8 bases had no gene match. CDR1 is LNHNV, CDR2 YYDKDF, per germline (reference sequence). The CDR3 contains 17 residues. CDR3 region: CATSRDRASGINNEQFF. CDR3 bases: TGTGCCACCAGCAGAGATCGGGCTAGCGGGATTAACAATGAGCAGTTCTTC.

The chain recombines TRBV12-5 with TRBJ2-3; TRBD1 aligns across 7 bases. Unmatched junction bases numbered 9, after V lost 6 bases and J lost 0 bases. The CDR3 runs 16 residues. CDR1 and CDR2 from the germline V gene are LGHNT and FRNRAP. CDR3 in amino acids: CASGEGRQGSTDTQYF. CDR3 nucleotide sequence: TGTGCTAGTGGGGAAGGACGACAGGGCAGCACAGATACGCAGTATTTT.

This sequence joins TRBV7-9 and TRBJ2-1, with TRBD1 as a possible D gene (5 bases). The germline V gene has CDR1 SEHNR and CDR2 FQNEAQ (reference sequence). The length of the CDR3 is 13 residues. With 5 bases removed from V and 6 bases from J, the gap between germline ends came to 11 bases. CDR3 nucleotides: TGTGCCAGCAGCCCAGGGAAAAGCAATGAGCAGTTCTTC. Amino acid sequence: CASSPGKSNEQFF.

The rearrangement uses TRBV29-1 and TRBJ1-1; D call uncertain. The CDR3 is 12 residues long. The germline V gene encodes CDR1 SQVTM and CDR2 ANQGSEA. V lost 0 bases and J lost 2, with 4 bases in between. CDR3 in DNA: TGCAGCGTTGAAGACTTCAACACTGAAGCTTTCTTT. It codes for CSVEDFNTEAFF. The full variable domain, with the rest looked up from reference TRBV29-1 and TRBJ1-1, is SAVISQKPSRDICQRGTSLTIQCQVDSQVTMMFWYRQQPGQSLTLIATANQGSEATYESGFVIDKFPISRPNLTFSTLTVSNMSPEDSSIYLCSVEDFNTEAFFGQGTRLTVV.

The chain is built from TRBV19 and TRBJ1-2; D might be TRBD1 (5 bases). The ends were cut back, 3 bases at V and 3 bases at J, with 8 bases in the middle. Germline V gene data show CDR1 as LNHDA and CDR2 as SQIVND (reference sequence). This CDR3 region has 13 residues. DNA of the CDR3: TGTGCCAGTAGTATCGGGACTTACTATGGCTACACCTTC. Translating it yields CASSIGTYYGYTF. The full variable domain, completed using reference TRBV19 and TRBJ1-2, is DGGITQSPKYLFRKEGQNVTLSCEQNLNHDAMYWYRQDPGQGLRLIYYSQIVNDFQKGDIAEGYSVSREKKESFPLTVTSAQKNPTAFYLCASSIGTYYGYTFGSGTRLTVV.

The V and J genes are TRBV2 and TRBJ2-7; a weak D match, TRBD2 (5 bases). V was trimmed by 6 bases and J by 6 bases, leaving 9 bases between them. Germline CDR1 reads SNHLY; CDR2 reads FYNNEI. The CDR3 length is 11 residues. Written as DNA, the CDR3 is TGTGCCAGCAGAGTCGGGGTCGAGCAGTACTTC. Amino acid sequence: CASRVGVEQYF.

This chain links TRBV19 with TRBJ1-5; the D gene is possibly TRBD1 (6 bases). With 3 bases removed from V and 0 bases from J, the gap between germline ends came to 9 bases. CDR3 size: 15 residues. CDR1 and CDR2 from the germline V gene are LNHDA and SQIVND (reference sequence). The CDR3 here is CASSIGQNSNQPQHF. CDR3 DNA sequence: TGTGCCAGTAGTATCGGACAGAATAGCAATCAGCCCCAGCATTTT.

This chain joins TRBV6-6 and TRBJ2-5; a possible D gene is TRBD2 (6 bases). Trimming took off 1 base at V and 5 bases at J, with 14 bases between the two ends. There are 15 residues in the CDR3. Germline CDR1 is MNHNY and CDR2 is SVGAGI (reference sequence). The CDR3 DNA reads TGTGCCAGCAGTTACTTTGGGGGGACGGTCGAGACCCAGTACTTC. Encoded protein: CASSYFGGTVETQYF.

V usage is TRBV5-6 and J usage is TRBJ2-3, with TRBD1 matching 10 bases. This CDR3 region has 15 residues. V was pared by 4 bases and J by 2 bases, with 4 bases of the junction left unmatched. The germline gives CDR1 SGHDT, CDR2 YYEEEE. CDR3 sequence reads: CASSRRQGATDTQYF. The CDR3 DNA reads TGTGCCAGCAGCCGAAGACAGGGGGCCACAGATACGCAGTATTTT.

The DNA for the CDR3 is TGCGCCAGCAGCTTGGGACAGGCCCACTCTAACTATGGCTACACCTTC. Translated, it gives CASSLGQAHSNYGYTF. This chain links TRBV5-1 with TRBJ1-2; D may be TRBD1 (6 bases). From germline, CDR1 is SGHRS and CDR2 YFSETQ. This CDR3 spans 16 amino acids. V shed 0 bases and J shed 0 bases, with 12 bases lying between them.

This chain connects TRBV7-2 to TRBJ1-5; 9 nucleotides align to TRBD1. Germline CDR1 reads SGHTA; CDR2 reads FQGNSA. The CDR3 is made up of 15 amino acids. V dropped 2 bases and J dropped 6; count of bases not matched to a gene: 5. The CDR3 region is CASSLSGTGSQPQHF. CDR3 nucleotide sequence: TGTGCCAGCAGCTTATCCGGGACAGGGTCTCAGCCCCAGCATTTT.

This chain connects TRBV30 to TRBJ2-1; D perhaps matches TRBD2 (6 bases). The germline V gene encodes CDR1 GTSNPN and CDR2 SVGIG (reference sequence). Trimming pared 4 bases from V and 0 bases from J, leaving 10 bases between. The length of the CDR3 is 14 residues. The CDR3: CAWTGGSSYNEQFF. Here the CDR3 DNA reads TGTGCCTGGACTGGAGGGAGCTCCTACAATGAGCAGTTCTTC.

The gene calls are TRBV5-1 and TRBJ1-1; D call uncertain. The V gene's germline CDR1 is SGHRS and CDR2 YFSETQ. CDR3 length: 15 residues. V gave up 1 base and J gave up 3 bases, with 13 bases separating them. The CDR3 here is CASSLRSGDHTEAFF. The CDR3 DNA reads TGCGCCAGCAGCTTGAGGTCGGGAGATCACACTGAAGCTTTCTTT.